This TCR beta chain was captured in a study of T cells in Graves' hyperthyroidism and ophthalmopathy (dated by TCRdb to the late 2010s). At the level of the whole study: Peripheral blood samples were taken at the time of initial diagnosis, prior to any treatment. To identify TCR V-J signatures that set the groups apart, the researchers used a discovery cohort of 100 patients, made up of under 50 with Graves' ophthalmopathy and some 56 with stable Graves' hyperthyroidism. Whether ophthalmopathy could be predicted prospectively was tested in an independent validation cohort made up of fewer than 20 hyperthyroidism patients plus 17 patients who later progressed to ophthalmopathy. The 90 to 100 discovery patients were randomly divided into training and test sets at a 7:3 ratio. Thyroid tissue and blood T-cell repertoires from more than five Graves' hyperthyroidism patients were also compared in the study. After blood sampling, hyperthyroidism patients were treated with methimazole at a starting dose of 30 mg daily, and ophthalmopathy patients were treated with high-dose intravenous methylprednisolone. TCR Vbeta CDR3 sequencing of roughly 140 peripheral blood samples (approximately 44 ophthalmopathy, 75 hyperthyroidism and roughly 17 progressor patients) is reported in the paper. Beyond this particular receptor, the publication reports: During validation, the model predicted progression to ophthalmopathy a median of about 5.9 months ahead of onset, with approximately 70% sensitivity and under 85% specificity. No statistical method was used to set the sample size in advance, and investigators knew the group allocation. Most expanded thyroid clonotypes (frequency above 0.001) were also detected in blood, suggesting blood repertoires may reflect thyroid immune responses. Ophthalmopathy was separated from stable hyperthyroidism by a 13 V-J signature model, with 85% to 90% sensitivity and around 81% specificity obtained in cross-validation and 80%/75% obtained in testing.

At the junction V is shortened by 3 bases and J by 4 bases, with 9 bases in between. The CDR3, from cysteine to phenylalanine, totals 13 residues. The kept DNA is CDR3 alone, 39 bases in frame from the first base. Stable Graves' hyperthyroidism was defined as the absence of progression to ophthalmopathy over 18 months of follow-up. Hyperthyroidism patients were newly diagnosed, had a disease duration of under 2 months, and were aged 18 to 65 years. Patients with uncontrolled infections, other autoimmune diseases, pregnancy or lactation were excluded. Diagnoses were based on clinical symptoms, serum thyroxine and TRAb, thyroid ultrasound and orbital computed tomography. PBMCs were separated from roughly 10 ml of fresh peripheral blood using Ficoll-Paque density gradient centrifugation. Total RNA was extracted with Trizol reagent, and quality was checked on an Agilent 2100 Bioanalyzer. This clonotype was counted ten times or more. No antigen is known for it. Per-base qualities were not stored, and no clone one base away is much larger.

The TCR beta CDR3 regions were amplified from the RNA transcripts. The TCR CDR3 was subjected to a first round of RT-PCR using the HTBI primer set and the Qiagen OneStep RT-PCR kit. The libraries were constructed in a second round of multiplex PCR and then size-selected and purified. Paired-end sequencing of the libraries was performed with 100 bp reads on an Illumina HiSeq2000. The authors' analysis ran thus. SOAPnuke was used to process the raw data, with reads discarded if the reads contained adapters or uncalled bases, had a mean Phred below 15, or lacked an exact constant-primer or identifier match. COPE v1.2.5 was used to merge high-quality paired reads, and clonotypes were defined as unique nucleotide sequences. MiTCR v1.1 was used to align clonotypes to the IMGT TRBV, TRBD and TRBJ reference segments. The analysis was restricted to V-J combinations with a frequency above 0.0001, which together covered 99% to 99.2% of the repertoires. The TCS score was defined as F50 (clonal expansion) divided by E x V (chaos), with BLOSUM62-based TCRdist calculated between CDR3 peptides within each V-J. Welch's t-statistics and random forest reduced 500 to 550 V-J features to around 14, which were used in a naive Bayes classifier (R e1071). Thyroid-blood repertoire similarity was quantified with the Morisita-Horn index. The public reads were run again by TCRdb, first through fastp at Q25 and then through MiXCR, and only productive beta chains were kept. Duplicate CDR3 protein sequences are folded into a single record with the most common DNA and genes. These V and J calls are TCRdb output, not the study's own analysis. Here the sample has hundreds of thousands of distinct CDR3 sequences; 38% occur a single time. Approximately 8.7% of the sample goes to the ten largest clones.

The sample was blood. The rearrangement combines TRBV12-3 or TRBV12-4 with TRBJ1-2, with the D gene uncertain. The source is a man aged 18 to 35 with Graves' hyperthyroidism. In nucleotide form, the sequence is TGTGCCAGCAGTTTGGAGTGGATCTATGGCTACACCTTC. Its product reads: CASSLEWIYGYTF.